The source of this T cell receptor (beta chain) is a study of blood T cells in healthy people across ages. V was clipped by 4 bases and J by 5 bases, with 13 bases between them. CDR1 and CDR2 (germline): SGHRS, YFSETQ. The CDR3 is made up of 14 amino acids. This clonotype was observed a handful of times. Its antigen is currently unknown. With a J-beta primer mix and a sample-barcoded 5' primer, a second PCR ran roughly 6 to 12 cycles. Each cDNA molecule was tagged by a template-switch adaptor with 12 random nucleotides. TCRdb re-derived calls from the 5' RACE reads in MiXCR, one entry per CDR3 protein. Counted here are about 730,000 distinct CDR3 sequences, approximately 43% occurring once; the ten biggest clones make up under 25%. Points from the study as a whole: In older individuals, TCR beta diversity per million T cells was lower, falling roughly linearly with age. From one million sequenced T cells, diversity estimates were lower bounds.

The TCR comes from a woman aged 55 to 70 in good health. The chain couples TRBV5-1 to TRBJ2-1; maybe TRBD1 (6 bases). Sequences were obtained from blood. CDR3 DNA: TGCGCCAGCAGCCGGACAGCTCGAGACAATGAGCAGTTCTTC. Amino acid sequence: CASSRTARDNEQFF. Full variable domain (missing parts from reference TRBV5-1 and TRBJ2-1): KAGVTQTPRYLIKTRGQQVTLSCSPISGHRSVSWYQQTPGQGLQFLFEYFSETQRNKGNFPGRFSGRQFSNSRSEMNVSTLELGDSALYLCASSRTARDNEQFFGPGTRLTVL.